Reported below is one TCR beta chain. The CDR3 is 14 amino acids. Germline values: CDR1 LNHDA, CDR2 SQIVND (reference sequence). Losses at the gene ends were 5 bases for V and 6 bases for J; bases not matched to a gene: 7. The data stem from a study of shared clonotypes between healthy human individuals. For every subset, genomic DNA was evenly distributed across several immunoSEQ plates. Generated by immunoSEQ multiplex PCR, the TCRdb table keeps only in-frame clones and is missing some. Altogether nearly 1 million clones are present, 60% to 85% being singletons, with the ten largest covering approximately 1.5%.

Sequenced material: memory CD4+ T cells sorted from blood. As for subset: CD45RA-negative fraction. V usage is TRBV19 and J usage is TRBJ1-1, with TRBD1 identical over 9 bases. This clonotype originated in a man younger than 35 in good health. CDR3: CASSRDRVRAEAFF. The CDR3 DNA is TGTGCCAGTAGTCGGGACAGGGTTCGGGCTGAAGCTTTCTTT.